The 3 T cell receptor beta chains in this list originate from one sample, sequenced in a study of T-cell memory formation after mild COVID-19. TCRdb re-called the 5' RACE reads through MiXCR, storing one row per CDR3 protein. The table includes around 250,000 distinct CDR3 sequences, 15% to 17% detected once. The sample comprised PBMCs or a T cell subset sorted from them (not recorded which). Receptor source: an adult woman who had mild COVID-19 (a few samples of this study predate the infection). Cell type and time point are not known.

This clonotype has only a few counts. V and J are TRBV15 and TRBJ2-7, with TRBD1 matching over 10 bases. Germline V gives CDR1 LNHNV, CDR2 YYDKDF (reference sequence). CDR3 length equals 17 residues. With V trimmed by 1 base and J by 1 base, 7 bases remained unmatched. This CDR3 is CATSRGGGTGVSYEQYF. The CDR3 DNA sequence: TGTGCCACCAGCAGAGGTGGAGGGACAGGGGTTTCCTACGAGCAGTACTTC.

The CDR3 DNA reads as TGTGCCAGCAGTTTAATGGGTGGCTACACCTTC. Protein product: CASSLMGGYTF. The genes are TRBV12-3 or TRBV12-4 and TRBJ1-2, with no clear D. The CDR3 is 11 amino acids. The V gene lost 2 bases and the J gene lost 7 bases, with 5 bases spanning the gap.

The rearrangement links TRBV18 to TRBJ2-3; 12 bases agree with TRBD1. Germline V CDR1 and CDR2: KGHSH, LQKENI. The CDR3 length is 17 residues. The V gene end was trimmed by 3 bases and the J gene end by 1 base; junction bases not matched to a gene: 5. The DNA of the CDR3 is TGTGCCAGCTCACCGGGGACAGGGGGCCGGGGCACAGATACGCAGTATTTT. This encodes CASSPGTGGRGTDTQYF.